Included here is one TCR beta chain sequence, with context. This entry is derived from a study of blood T cell repertoires in COVID-19. Assay: immunoSEQ multiplex PCR; the TCRdb copy retains only in-frame clones and omits some. The profile covers 100,000 to 150,000 clones, with approximately 81% appearing a single time and 4.5% to 6% taken by the ten largest. CDR3 length: 15 residues. Germline V gives CDR1 LGHDT, CDR2 YNNKEL (reference sequence). J gave up 6 bases and V 0 bases, and 4 bases lay outside the gene matches. The material sequenced was peripheral blood. The rearrangement joins TRBV3-1 (or the pseudogene TRBV3-2) to TRBJ2-2; 7 bases map to TRBD2. The receptor was isolated from an elderly man with COVID-19, enrolled during active disease. The CDR3 DNA reads TGTGCCAGCAGCCAAGACGGGAGCGGGGCCGGGGAGCTGTTTTTT. This sequence encodes CASSQDGSGAGELFF.